Listed here are 23 T cell receptor beta chains from one sample, sequenced in a study of T-cell reconstitution after alpha-beta-depleted transplantation in children. The library targeted TCRbeta and was prepared with unique molecular identifiers. Using its own MiXCR run on the PCR reads, TCRdb lists one record per CDR3 protein. The sample carries approximately 93,000 distinct CDR3 sequences, 6.5% to 8.5% recorded once. The sequencing here drew on PBMCs from the stem cell graft donor, taken from the stem cell graft. All receptors come from a human donor who donated a stem cell graft to a child with congenital amegakaryocytic thrombocytopenia.

This clonotype was observed a handful of times. The germline gene is not matched at one end of the junction; a read error may be the cause. V gene TRBV7-2 combines with J gene TRBJ2-4; TRBD1 agrees at 10 bases. The CDR3 length is 13 residues. The germline V gene encodes CDR1 SGHTA and CDR2 FQGNSA. CDR3 region: CASSQGQGNSQYF. DNA for the CDR3: TGTGCCAGCAGCCAGGGACAGGGGAACAGTCAGTACTTC.

This clonotype was observed many times. This chain links TRBV9 with TRBJ2-1; D is unclear. Deletions cut 0 bases from V and 4 bases from J, with 14 bases between. Germline V CDR1 and CDR2: SGDLS, YYNGEE. This CDR3 region has 16 residues. CDR3 DNA sequence: TGTGCCAGCAGCGTAGACGGTAAAGACCGTTACAATGAGCAGTTCTTC. This translates into CASSVDGKDRYNEQFF. Looking up the rest from reference TRBV9 and TRBJ2-1 gives the full variable domain: DSGVTQTPKHLITATGQRVTLRCSPRSGDLSVYWYQQSLDQGLQFLIQYYNGEERAKGNILERFSAQQFPDLHSELNLSSLELGDSALYFCASSVDGKDRYNEQFFGPGTRLTVL.

There are many counts of this clonotype. Here the CDR3 DNA reads TGTGCCAGCAGCCCTTCCGGAGGAGTGATGAACACTGAAGCTTTCTTT. This sequence encodes CASSPSGGVMNTEAFF. V is TRBV7-9 and J is TRBJ1-1; D remains ambiguous. Germline CDR1 and CDR2: SEHNR and FQNEAQ (reference sequence). V dropped 5 bases and J dropped 0 bases, with 16 bases sitting between them. This CDR3 has 16 amino acids.

The sample holds many counts of this clonotype. The V gene is TRBV20-1, the J gene TRBJ1-5, with 9 bases lining up with TRBD1. The length of the CDR3 is 16 residues. Looked up from germline, CDR1 is DFQATT and CDR2 is SNEGSKA (reference sequence). J was trimmed by 0 bases and V by 5 bases; bases with no gene match: 8. The CDR3 loop reads CSALKGQGLSNQPQHF. CDR3 in DNA: TGCAGTGCTTTAAAGGGACAGGGACTTAGCAATCAGCCCCAGCATTTT.

This clonotype was counted ten times or more. J is TRBJ1-1 and V is TRBV20-1; possible D gene TRBD1, 5 bases. This CDR3 has 12 amino acids. The germline gives CDR1 DFQATT, CDR2 SNEGSKA (reference sequence). Trimming stripped 6 bases from V and 8 bases from J, with 16 bases between. Here the CDR3 DNA reads TGCAGTGCCCGGACATCTAGGGTGGAAGCTTTCTTT. This translates into CSARTSRVEAFF.

Ten or more counts support this clonotype. This chain uses TRBV29-1 with TRBJ2-1; D remains unclear. CDR1 is SQVTM, CDR2 ANQGSEA, per germline. The CDR3 consists of 10 residues. V lost 7 bases and J 9 bases, leaving 10 bases between the germline ends. The CDR3 sequence: CSARWREQFF. The CDR3 coding sequence is TGCAGCGCACGATGGCGTGAGCAGTTCTTC.

This clonotype occurred many times. V and J are TRBV7-2 and TRBJ2-3; TRBD1 aligns across 9 bases. CDR1 SGHTA and CDR2 FQGNSA come from the germline V gene. The CDR3 length is 15 residues. J was trimmed by 4 bases and V by 4 bases; bases with no gene match: 6. The CDR3 DNA reads as TGTGCCAGCAGCTCGCCACAGGGGGCCTCAGATACGCAGTATTTT. Protein product: CASSSPQGASDTQYF.

This clonotype was seen more than once but under ten times. The CDR3 sequence: CASSLARGSVNEQFF. The CDR3 coding sequence is TGTGCCAGCAGCTTAGCCAGGGGCTCGGTCAATGAGCAGTTCTTC. The chain couples TRBV11-3 to TRBJ2-1; a possible D gene is TRBD1 (6 bases). Per germline, CDR1 SGHNT and CDR2 YENEEA. The V end was cut by 1 base, the J end by 6 bases, with 13 bases between. The CDR3 loop spans 15 amino acids.

This clonotype was observed many times. This sequence joins TRBV6-2 or TRBV6-3 and TRBJ2-2; D is perhaps TRBD2 (5 bases). CDR1 and CDR2 (germline): MNHEY, SVGEGT. With 4 bases removed from V and 6 bases from J, the gap between germline ends came to 15 bases. The CDR3 extends over 15 amino acids. The CDR3 coding sequence is TGTGCCAGCAGTTGGACGGACTTTAATCCCGGGGAGCTGTTTTTT. It specifies CASSWTDFNPGELFF.

This clonotype has ten or more counts. The chain combines TRBV18 with TRBJ2-1, with D tentatively TRBD2 (6 bases). Germline V gives CDR1 KGHSH, CDR2 LQKENI. Deletions cut 3 bases from V and 8 bases from J, with 11 bases between. The CDR3 is made up of 13 amino acids. The CDR3: CASSPRREDEQFF. CDR3 bases: TGTGCCAGCTCACCGAGGAGGGAAGATGAGCAGTTCTTC.

This clonotype occurred many times. The rearrangement links TRBV9 to TRBJ1-2, with TRBD1 identical over 8 bases. The germline V gene has CDR1 SGDLS and CDR2 YYNGEE. CDR3 size: 15 residues. After removal of 1 base from V and 6 bases from J, the junction contained 8 bases not matched to a gene. The CDR3 DNA is TGTGCCAGCAGCGTACAAGGTGGCAGGGGGCATGGCTACACCTTC. This encodes CASSVQGGRGHGYTF. Full variable domain (remainder filled in from reference TRBV9 and TRBJ1-2): DSGVTQTPKHLITATGQRVTLRCSPRSGDLSVYWYQQSLDQGLQFLIQYYNGEERAKGNILERFSAQQFPDLHSELNLSSLELGDSALYFCASSVQGGRGHGYTFGSGTRLTVV.

Ten or more counts support this clonotype. The chain combines TRBV29-1 with TRBJ1-4; D gene unclear. Germline assignment: CDR1 SQVTM and CDR2 ANQGSEA. CDR3 length equals 13 residues. V dropped 4 bases and J dropped 4 bases, with 10 bases sitting between them. The CDR3 DNA sequence: TGCAGCGTTGCATACAATATTAATGAAAAACTGTTTTTT. Translated, it gives CSVAYNINEKLFF.

In its sample, this clonotype was seen many times. The V call is TRBV28, the J call TRBJ2-7, with TRBD2 identical over 10 bases. The trim removed 4 bases at V and 3 bases at J, leaving 12 bases unmatched. The CDR3 loop spans 17 amino acids. Germline lookup yields CDR1 MDHEN and CDR2 SYDVKM. CDR3 nucleotides: TGTGCCAGCAGTTCACCCGGGGGTCTAGCGGGAGTCTACGAGCAGTACTTC. This gives the protein CASSSPGGLAGVYEQYF.

CDR3 DNA sequence: TGCGCCAGCAGTCAAGAGGGACAGGGGCTGAATACGCAGTATTTT. Translated, it gives CASSQEGQGLNTQYF. The chain couples TRBV23-1 to TRBJ2-3, with 10 positions matching TRBD1. TRBV23-1 is designated an ORF whose function remains uncertain. The CDR3 runs to 15 residues. The junction had 6 bases not matched to a gene; V was cut back by 2 bases and J by 7 bases.

The sample holds many counts of this clonotype. The chain joins TRBV7-9 to TRBJ1-2, with D unresolved. Germline-derived CDR1 and CDR2 are SEHNR and FQNEAQ (reference sequence). CDR3 length: 15 residues. Trimming pared 3 bases from V and 5 bases from J, leaving 16 bases between. In nucleotides, the CDR3 is TGTGCCAGCAGCTTGGCGGCGAACAGTGTTTATGGCTACACCTTC. This translates into CASSLAANSVYGYTF.

This clonotype was seen repeatedly, ten times or more. The chain employs TRBV29-1 and TRBJ2-5; 8 nucleotides match TRBD1. Trimming took 6 bases from V and 5 from J; bases not matched to a gene: 5. This CDR3 contains 12 residues. Germline assignment: CDR1 SQVTM and CDR2 ANQGSEA. The CDR3 DNA is TGCAGCGTGACGACAGGGGTTGAGACCCAGTACTTC. This translates into CSVTTGVETQYF.

The chain combines TRBV7-8 with TRBJ2-3, with D possibly matching TRBD2 (7 bases). CDR1 is SGHVS, CDR2 FQNEAQ, per germline. The V gene lost 1 base and the J gene lost 4 bases, with 15 bases spanning the gap. This CDR3 has 16 amino acids. CDR3 bases: TGTGCCAGCAGCTTAGAATATAGGGGGGGCCCAGATACGCAGTATTTT. This gives the protein CASSLEYRGGPDTQYF.

This clonotype appeared many times. The chain uses TRBV5-1 and TRBJ2-5; 9 bases match TRBD1. Germline CDR1 SGHRS, CDR2 YFSETQ. The ends lost 0 bases at V and 5 bases at J; junction bases unmatched: 8. The CDR3 runs to 16 residues. The CDR3 DNA reads TGCGCCAGCAGCTTGGAAGGGACAGGGTCTGGTGAGACCCAGTACTTC. Translation: CASSLEGTGSGETQYF. The entire variable domain, with the rest obtained from reference TRBV5-1 and TRBJ2-5, is as follows: KAGVTQTPRYLIKTRGQQVTLSCSPISGHRSVSWYQQTPGQGLQFLFEYFSETQRNKGNFPGRFSGRQFSNSRSEMNVSTLELGDSALYLCASSLEGTGSGETQYFGPGTRLLVL.

The chain couples TRBV29-1 to TRBJ2-3, with 9 bases fitting TRBD1. The CDR3 has 16 residues. J gave up 4 bases and V 0 bases, and 8 bases lay outside the gene matches. From germline, CDR1 is SQVTM and CDR2 ANQGSEA. The DNA for the CDR3 is TGCAGCGTTGAAGACCGGCGGGACAGGGTCGCAGATACGCAGTATTTT. This sequence encodes CSVEDRRDRVADTQYF.

This clonotype was counted at least ten times. The V gene is TRBV20-1, the J gene TRBJ2-7; 8 bases align to TRBD1. The J segment lost 2 bases and the V segment lost 2 bases, leaving 5 bases of the junction unmatched. Germline V gene sequence: CDR1 DFQATT, CDR2 SNEGSKA (reference sequence). This CDR3 contains 14 residues. CDR3 bases: TGCAGTGCTAGACCGGGACAGGCGCCCTACGAGCAGTACTTC. This encodes CSARPGQAPYEQYF.

This clonotype has ten or more counts. The rearrangement uses TRBV20-1 and TRBJ1-3; D unclear. The germline gives CDR1 DFQATT, CDR2 SNEGSKA (reference sequence). Deletions cut 0 bases from V and 2 bases from J, with 5 bases between. This CDR3 spans 13 amino acids. The CDR3 loop is CSARDLPGNTIYF. CDR3 in DNA: TGCAGTGCTAGAGATTTACCTGGAAACACCATATATTTT.

This clonotype was detected ten times or more. The chain uses TRBV4-2 and TRBJ2-2; TRBD2 aligns across 9 bases. The germline V gene encodes CDR1 LGHNA and CDR2 YNFKEQ. The CDR3 sequence is 16 residues long. V shed 1 base, J shed 6 bases, and the junction held 6 bases outside the gene matches. In nucleotides, the CDR3 is TGTGCCAGCAGCCAAGTGCTAGCGGGACGCTCCGGGGAGCTGTTTTTT. It is translated as CASSQVLAGRSGELFF.

As regards this clonotype: An end of the junction differs from the germline gene, which may be a read error. The V and J genes are TRBV4-2 and TRBJ1-2; weak D call: TRBD1 (5 bases). This CDR3 is built from 11 residues. The V gene's germline CDR1 is LGHNA and CDR2 YNFKEQ. CDR3 sequence: CASSHRVGCTF. Written as DNA, the CDR3 is TGTGCCAGCAGCCACAGGGTTGGCTGCACCTTC.